The 25 T cell receptor beta chains in this list originate from one sample, sequenced in a study of blood T cell repertoires in COVID-19. Only in-frame clones appear in the TCRdb table, and some are missing; sequencing was by immunoSEQ multiplex PCR. The sample consists of approximately 70,000 clones, under 85% of them appearing once. The sample comprised peripheral blood. The source is a woman between 45 and 60 years old with acute or convalescent COVID-19.

CDR3 DNA: TGTGCCAGCAACATCTACCAAGAGACCCAGTACTTC. Amino acids: CASNIYQETQYF. The V gene is TRBV2, the J gene TRBJ2-5; D not resolved. Germline loops: CDR1 SNHLY, CDR2 FYNNEI. This CDR3 comprises 12 residues. Trimming removed 7 bases at V and 0 bases at J, with 6 bases between.

The chain carries TRBV5-1 and TRBJ1-1; TRBD1 is a possible D gene (6 bases). CDR1 is SGHRS, CDR2 YFSETQ, per germline. This CDR3 contains 15 residues. V gave up 0 bases and J gave up 2 bases, with 11 bases separating them. For the CDR3, the DNA is TGCGCCAGCAGCTTGGGGGGACACCTTAACACTGAAGCTTTCTTT. It encodes CASSLGGHLNTEAFF.

This rearrangement joins TRBV3-1 (or the pseudogene TRBV3-2) to TRBJ2-3; D is uncertain. Germline CDR1 LGHDT, CDR2 YNNKEL (reference sequence). The CDR3 totals 11 residues. The V end was cut by 6 bases, the J end by 5 bases, with 6 bases between. The CDR3 DNA sequence: TGTGCCAGCAGATCCAGAGATACGCAGTATTTT. This gives the protein CASRSRDTQYF.

V usage is TRBV28 and J usage is TRBJ1-4; D is perhaps TRBD1 (5 bases). Per the germline V gene, CDR1 is MDHEN and CDR2 is SYDVKM. The CDR3 is 12 amino acids. V lost 6 bases, J lost 7 bases, and 9 bases lay in between. This CDR3 reads CASRGQSEKLFF. CDR3 bases: TGTGCCAGCAGGGGGCAAAGTGAAAAACTGTTTTTT.

The genes are TRBV6-2 or TRBV6-3 and TRBJ2-1; TRBD2 aligns across 12 bases. V was clipped by 0 bases and J by 7 bases; unmatched bases: 4. Per germline, CDR1 MNHEY and CDR2 SVGEGT. CDR3 length: 16 residues. The chain's CDR3 is CASSYSTSGRWNEQFF. The CDR3 DNA is TGTGCCAGCAGTTACTCGACTAGCGGGAGATGGAATGAGCAGTTCTTC.

The chain recombines TRBV19 with TRBJ2-6, with D perhaps TRBD2 (5 bases). CDR1 LNHDA and CDR2 SQIVND come from the germline V gene (reference sequence). V lost 6 bases to trimming and J lost 1 base, with 10 bases between them. The CDR3 covers 15 residues. In DNA, the CDR3 is TGTGCCAGTAGCATGCGAGGGTCTGGGGCCAACGTCCTGACTTTC. Encoded protein: CASSMRGSGANVLTF.

The chain combines TRBV2 with TRBJ2-7, with a weak D call TRBD1 (6 bases). The V end was cut by 10 bases, the J end by 3 bases, with 10 bases between. Per the germline V gene, CDR1 is SNHLY and CDR2 is FYNNEI. This CDR3 spans 11 amino acids. The DNA for the CDR3 is TGTGCCACCATAGGGGGCTACGAGCAGTACTTC. This encodes CATIGGYEQYF.

The V gene is TRBV24-1, the J gene TRBJ1-5; 9 bases fit TRBD1. The CDR3 length is 15 residues. Germline V lookup: CDR1 KGHDR, CDR2 SFDVKD. The V segment lost 2 bases and the J segment 7 bases; nucleotides outside the gene matches: 5. CDR3: CATSDSRQGVQPQHF. CDR3 in DNA: TGTGCCACCAGTGATTCAAGACAGGGGGTCCAGCCCCAGCATTTT.

This chain connects TRBV30 to TRBJ2-7; 8 positions match TRBD2. The J segment lost 0 bases and the V segment lost 3 bases, leaving 4 bases of the junction unmatched. The CDR3 totals 14 residues. Per the germline V gene, CDR1 is GTSNPN and CDR2 is SVGIG (reference sequence). DNA of the CDR3: TGTGCCTGGAGGCGACTAGCGTACTCCTACGAGCAGTACTTC. This sequence encodes CAWRRLAYSYEQYF.

In its sample, this clone was seen a few times. V is TRBV7-9 and J is TRBJ1-1; D is uncertain. V was shortened by 5 bases and J by 1 base, with 14 bases between the two germline ends. Germline-derived CDR1 and CDR2 are SEHNR and FQNEAQ (reference sequence). This CDR3 region has 15 residues. The CDR3, as DNA: TGTGCCAGCAGCCCGAGTTCCGTCAAGAACACTGAAGCTTTCTTT. The encoded protein is CASSPSSVKNTEAFF.

The CDR3 loop is CASSGGQGLSYEQYF. Written as DNA, the CDR3 is TGCGCCAGCAGCGGAGGACAGGGATTATCCTACGAGCAGTACTTC. The V gene is TRBV5-1, the J gene TRBJ2-7; 8 positions agree with TRBD1. V shed 4 bases, J shed 1 base, and the junction held 7 bases outside the gene matches. Germline CDR1 and CDR2: SGHRS and YFSETQ. This CDR3 region has 15 residues.

Details on this clone: One junction end does not reproduce the germline sequence, and a read error may be involved. The V and J genes are TRBV6-5 and TRBJ1-1; D is uncertain. From germline, CDR1 is MNHEY and CDR2 SVGAGI. CDR3 length: 15 amino acids. CDR3 region: CASSYYHGGNSEAFF. The CDR3 coding sequence is TGTGCCAGCAGTTACTACCACGGAGGGAACAGTGAAGCTTTCTTT.

Concerning this clone: This same CDR3 is encoded by further DNA sequences in the sample. This CDR3 reads CASSYSEQNSPLHF. The CDR3 DNA follows: TGTGCCAGCAGTTACTCGGAGCAGAATTCACCCCTCCACTTT. The genes are TRBV6-6 and TRBJ1-6; D gene ambiguous. CDR1 and CDR2 from the germline V gene are MNHNY and SVGAGI (reference sequence). The CDR3 totals 14 residues. Trimming pared 0 bases from V and 7 bases from J, leaving 7 bases between.

The chain combines TRBV7-6 with TRBJ2-3; unclear D gene. This CDR3 is 12 amino acids long. In germline, CDR1 is SGHVS, CDR2 FNYEAQ. V shed 6 bases and J shed 3 bases, with 7 bases lying between them. The CDR3 loop reads CASSTGTDTQYF. CDR3 nucleotide sequence: TGTGCCAGCAGTACCGGGACAGATACGCAGTATTTT. The whole variable domain, remainder taken from reference TRBV7-6 and TRBJ2-3, is GAGVSQSPRYKVTKRGQDVALRCDPISGHVSLYWYRQALGQGPEFLTYFNYEAQQDKSGLPNDRFSAERPEGSISTLTIQRTEQRDSAMYRCASSTGTDTQYFGPGTRLTVL.

The chain has TRBV2 and TRBJ1-5; 7 bases agree with TRBD1. The V gene's germline CDR1 is SNHLY and CDR2 FYNNEI. CDR3 length equals 15 residues. The ends lost 5 bases at V and 1 base at J; junction bases unmatched: 5. This chain's CDR3 is CASSQNRGSNQPQHF. The CDR3 DNA reads TGTGCCAGCAGTCAAAACAGGGGAAGCAATCAGCCCCAGCATTTT.

The chain employs TRBV30 and TRBJ2-7; a possible D gene is TRBD1 (5 bases). V lost 2 bases to trimming and J lost 4 bases, with 12 bases between them. The germline CDR1 and CDR2 sequences are GTSNPN and SVGIG (reference sequence). The CDR3 totals 13 residues. CDR3 loop: CAWSSQGPYEQYF. The DNA for the CDR3 is TGTGCCTGGAGTAGCCAGGGCCCATACGAGCAGTACTTC.

Comment on this clone: Other DNA sequences in this specimen translate into the identical CDR3. This sequence joins TRBV7-9 and TRBJ1-1, with TRBD1 matching 8 bases. The junction had 3 bases not matched to a gene; V was cut back by 5 bases and J by 4 bases. Germline assignment: CDR1 SEHNR and CDR2 FQNEAQ (reference sequence). The CDR3 consists of 13 residues. For the CDR3, the DNA is TGTGCCAGCAGCCTACAGGGGGGCACTGAAGCTTTCTTT. It yields the protein CASSLQGGTEAFF.

The rearrangement joins TRBV7-9 to TRBJ2-3, with 10 bases lining up with TRBD1. CDR1 is SEHNR and CDR2 is FQNEAQ in the germline V gene (reference sequence). The CDR3 extends over 13 amino acids. The CDR3 protein is CAEGTGDTDTQYF. The CDR3 DNA is TGTGCAGAAGGGACAGGGGATACAGATACGCAGTATTTT. Full variable domain (outside the CDR3, taken from reference TRBV7-9 and TRBJ2-3): DTGVSQNPRHKITKRGQNVTFRCDPISEHNRLYWYRQTLGQGPEFLTYFQNEAQLEKSRLLSDRFSAERPKGSFSTLEIQRTEQGDSAMYLCAEGTGDTDTQYFGPGTRLTVL.

The chain couples TRBV30 to TRBJ1-2; no clear D. This CDR3 is 13 amino acids long. V dropped 0 bases and J dropped 3 bases, with 8 bases sitting between them. CDR1 and CDR2 (germline): GTSNPN, SVGIG (reference sequence). The CDR3 here is CAWSVSFYYGYTF. The CDR3 nucleotides are TGTGCCTGGAGTGTATCCTTCTACTATGGCTACACCTTC.

This clone was detected once. The chain has TRBV12-5 and TRBJ1-1; D perhaps matches TRBD1 (5 bases). The V gene's germline CDR1 is LGHNT and CDR2 FRNRAP. This CDR3 is 14 amino acids long. V dropped 5 bases and J dropped 11 bases, with 21 bases sitting between them. The CDR3 is CASGRRGDTGEAFF. The CDR3 region has the DNA TGTGCTAGTGGTCGGCGAGGGGATACGGGAGAGGCTTTCTTT.

The rearrangement joins TRBV5-6 to TRBJ2-6; D is unresolved. Per germline, CDR1 SGHDT and CDR2 YYEEEE. V was shortened by 0 bases and J by 0 bases, with 13 bases between the two germline ends. This CDR3 has 18 amino acids. The CDR3 protein is CASSLAFLASSGANVLTF. In DNA form, the CDR3 reads TGTGCCAGCAGCTTGGCCTTTCTTGCGAGCTCTGGGGCCAACGTCCTGACTTTC.

V gene TRBV5-4 combines with J gene TRBJ1-2; 9 bases are a match to TRBD1. The CDR3 is 17 amino acids. V trimming: 7 bases; J trimming: 0 bases; junction bases outside the gene matches: 13. Germline V lookup: CDR1 SGHNT, CDR2 YYREEE (reference sequence). This chain's CDR3 is CASHPPTGGYANYGYTF. The CDR3 DNA follows: TGTGCCAGCCATCCTCCGACAGGGGGATACGCTAACTATGGCTACACCTTC.

The genes are TRBV6-5 and TRBJ2-7; D is perhaps TRBD2 (5 bases). Germline loops: CDR1 MNHEY, CDR2 SVGAGI. V was pared by 1 base and J by 2 bases, with 12 bases between. This CDR3 has 15 amino acids. The CDR3 region is CASSYYGKGTYEQYF. For the CDR3, the DNA is TGTGCCAGCAGTTACTACGGGAAAGGGACCTACGAGCAGTACTTC.

V and J are TRBV28 and TRBJ2-3, with 14 nucleotides matching TRBD2. The CDR3 is 21 residues long. The V segment lost 8 bases and the J segment 4 bases; nucleotides outside the gene matches: 23. The germline CDR1 and CDR2 sequences are MDHEN and SYDVKM. The CDR3 sequence is CASSNRGLLFGTSGSPDTQYF. CDR3 nucleotides: TGTGCCAGCTCGAACAGGGGACTGCTGTTCGGGACTAGCGGGAGCCCAGATACGCAGTATTTT.

The chain has TRBV28 and TRBJ2-7, with a possible D match to TRBD2 (6 bases). Germline loops: CDR1 MDHEN, CDR2 SYDVKM. This CDR3 contains 15 residues. With 5 bases removed from V and 3 bases from J, the gap between germline ends came to 17 bases. The CDR3 coding sequence is TGTGCCAGCAGTGTGACTAGTTTACCCTTCTACGAGCAGTACTTC. Translating gives CASSVTSLPFYEQYF.